A single sample is the source of the 18 T cell receptor beta chains below, sequenced in a study of T cell changes during pregnancy in multiple sclerosis. The protocol was immunoSEQ multiplex PCR, while the TCRdb copy is restricted to in-frame clones and leaves out a portion. The sample consists of fewer than 140,000 clones, 85% to 95% of them appearing once. The input for sequencing was peripheral blood, taken after pregnancy. These receptors were obtained from a female donor with multiple sclerosis, enrolled in a pregnancy study.

This rearrangement joins TRBV30 to TRBJ1-1; TRBD1 agrees at 9 bases. Trimming took 4 bases from V and 0 from J; bases not matched to a gene: 15. The germline CDR1 and CDR2 sequences are GTSNPN and SVGIG (reference sequence). The CDR3 runs 18 residues. CDR3 sequence (DNA): TGTGCCTGGATTCGAGGGACCGGGACAGGGTGGGTGAACACTGAAGCTTTCTTT. Encoded protein: CAWIRGTGTGWVNTEAFF.

The genes are TRBV7-3 and TRBJ2-6, with D perhaps TRBD1 (6 bases). V lost 5 bases and J lost 3, with 8 bases in between. Germline-derived CDR1 and CDR2 are SGHTA and FQGTGA. The CDR3 length is 14 residues. CDR3 bases: TGTGCCAGCAGCCAGACAGGTGGGGCCAACGTCCTGACTTTC. It codes for CASSQTGGANVLTF.

The chain links TRBV4-1 to TRBJ2-1, with 9 bases aligning to TRBD2. Per germline, CDR1 MGHRA and CDR2 YSYEKL. With 1 base clipped from V and 7 bases from J, the junction kept 14 bases outside the gene matches. The CDR3 contains 18 residues. The chain's CDR3 is CASSQAGSGSGSTNEQFF. CDR3 DNA: TGCGCCAGCAGCCAAGCGGGCAGCGGTAGCGGGAGTACAAATGAGCAGTTCTTC.

This sequence joins TRBV7-8 and TRBJ2-3; D is uncertain. V was clipped by 4 bases and J by 0 bases, with 11 bases between them. From germline, CDR1 is SGHVS and CDR2 FQNEAQ. The CDR3 loop spans 15 amino acids. The CDR3 region has the DNA TGTGCCAGCAGCTCCATAGAGAGTAGCACAGATACGCAGTATTTT. It yields the protein CASSSIESSTDTQYF.

CDR3 bases: TGTGCCAGCGGGGGACAGAGATACACTGAAGCTTTCTTT. This encodes CASGGQRYTEAFF. The chain joins TRBV27 to TRBJ1-1; TRBD1 aligns across 7 bases. The length of the CDR3 is 13 residues. Germline loops: CDR1 MNHEY, CDR2 SMNVEV (reference sequence). The trim removed 8 bases at V and 3 bases at J, leaving 6 bases unmatched.

The gene calls are TRBV5-1 and TRBJ2-2; tentative D call: TRBD1 (6 bases). V lost 5 bases and J 6 bases, leaving 14 bases between the germline ends. CDR3 length: 14 amino acids. Germline CDR1 reads SGHRS; CDR2 reads YFSETQ. The CDR3 spells CASSLSGAPGELFF. In nucleotides, the CDR3 is TGCGCCAGCAGTCTTTCAGGGGCCCCCGGGGAGCTGTTTTTT.

The rearrangement joins TRBV5-4 to TRBJ2-1; 9 positions match TRBD2. The germline V gene encodes CDR1 SGHNT and CDR2 YYREEE (reference sequence). Trimming removed 0 bases from V and 7 bases from J; junction bases left unmatched: 5. The CDR3 has 15 residues. The CDR3, as DNA: TGTGCCAGCAGCTTGGCTAGCGGGATCGGGAATGAGCAGTTCTTC. Amino acids: CASSLASGIGNEQFF.

The chain couples TRBV7-2 to TRBJ2-1; D ambiguous. Trimming left V 4 bases short and J 9 bases short, with 16 bases between. Germline V gene data show CDR1 as SGHTA and CDR2 as FQGNSA. The CDR3 has 14 amino acids. The CDR3: CASSSLRGAREQFF. The CDR3, as DNA: TGTGCCAGCAGCTCGCTCCGAGGCGCCCGTGAGCAGTTCTTC.

Remarks on this clone: Other DNA sequences from this sample encode an identical CDR3 as well. The genes are TRBV5-4 and TRBJ1-2; TRBD1 matches at 7 bases. The V gene's germline CDR1 is SGHNT and CDR2 YYREEE (reference sequence). The CDR3 length is 13 residues. V gave up 0 bases and J gave up 8 bases; unmatched junction bases: 4. This CDR3 is CASSLEQGYGYTF. As DNA, the CDR3 is TGTGCCAGCAGCTTGGAACAGGGGTACGGCTACACCTTC.

The rearrangement links TRBV6-6 to TRBJ1-6; D may be TRBD1 (6 bases). The CDR3 length is 12 residues. V lost 5 bases to trimming and J lost 8 bases, with 7 bases between them. Germline V gives CDR1 MNHNY, CDR2 SVGAGI (reference sequence). The CDR3 region has the DNA TGTGCCAGCAGTACAGGGCATTCACCCCTCCACTTT. It specifies CASSTGHSPLHF.

This sequence joins TRBV27 and TRBJ1-2; TRBD1 matches 8 bases. Trimming at V came to 5 bases and at J to 4 bases, leaving 9 bases not matched to a gene. Germline lookup yields CDR1 MNHEY and CDR2 SMNVEV (reference sequence). This CDR3 is 15 amino acids long. DNA of the CDR3: TGTGCCAGCAGTCCCGGACAGGGTTGGTTCTATGGCTACACCTTC. This gives the protein CASSPGQGWFYGYTF.

The gene calls are TRBV2 and TRBJ2-1; 9 nucleotides line up with TRBD2. This CDR3 comprises 15 residues. J was trimmed by 15 bases and V by 4 bases; bases with no gene match: 16. Germline CDR1 SNHLY, CDR2 FYNNEI. Written as DNA, the CDR3 is TGTGCCAGCAGTGCCGGGACTAGCAATCTACGAAGGGGGTTCTTC. Translating gives CASSAGTSNLRRGFF.

The chain combines TRBV7-3 with TRBJ2-5, with 9 bases matching TRBD2. V was pared by 6 bases and J by 5 bases, with 13 bases of the junction left unmatched. CDR3 length equals 16 residues. Germline-derived CDR1 and CDR2 are SGHTA and FQGTGA. This CDR3 reads CASRRGGASGDETQYF. Written as DNA, the CDR3 is TGTGCCAGCAGGAGAGGGGGGGCTAGCGGGGATGAGACCCAGTACTTC.

The chain links TRBV9 to TRBJ2-7, with a possible D match to TRBD1 (6 bases). This CDR3 region has 15 residues. The germline gives CDR1 SGDLS, CDR2 YYNGEE. V was shortened by 0 bases and J by 2 bases, with 12 bases between the two germline ends. CDR3 DNA: TGTGCCAGCAGCGTAGGTGGGACACCAACCTACGAGCAGTACTTC. Its translation: CASSVGGTPTYEQYF.

The chain recombines TRBV6-1 with TRBJ1-4; D is unresolved. Germline CDR1 and CDR2: MNHNS and SASEGT. V shed 11 bases and J shed 8 bases, with 12 bases lying between them. The CDR3 has 11 amino acids. CDR3 nucleotides: TGTGCCCTCAGAGGAGGGGAAAAACTGTTTTTT. Translating gives CALRGGEKLFF.

A single count supports this clone. CDR3 region: CSARATGVGEQYF. The CDR3 DNA is TGCAGCGCTCGAGCGACAGGGGTGGGCGAGCAGTACTTC. The chain is built from TRBV29-1 and TRBJ2-7; 8 nucleotides line up with TRBD1. Germline trimming cut 7 bases from V and 6 bases from J; bases unmatched to any gene: 11. The CDR3 contains 13 residues. Germline loops: CDR1 SQVTM, CDR2 ANQGSEA.

V is TRBV11-2 and J is TRBJ2-1, with 9 bases fitting TRBD2. The CDR3 has 14 amino acids. Germline CDR1 is SGHAT and CDR2 is FQNNGV. Trimming took 3 bases from V and 8 from J; bases not matched to a gene: 5. The CDR3 loop reads CASSLVAGEHEQFF. The CDR3 DNA follows: TGTGCCAGCAGCTTGGTAGCGGGGGAACATGAGCAGTTCTTC.

The chain couples TRBV19 to TRBJ2-1; D unresolved. V lost 1 base and J 6 bases, leaving 13 bases between the germline ends. The germline V gene has CDR1 LNHDA and CDR2 SQIVND (reference sequence). This CDR3 is built from 15 residues. The CDR3: CASSIVYGPLNEQFF. The CDR3, as DNA: TGTGCCAGTAGTATAGTTTACGGTCCTCTCAATGAGCAGTTCTTC.